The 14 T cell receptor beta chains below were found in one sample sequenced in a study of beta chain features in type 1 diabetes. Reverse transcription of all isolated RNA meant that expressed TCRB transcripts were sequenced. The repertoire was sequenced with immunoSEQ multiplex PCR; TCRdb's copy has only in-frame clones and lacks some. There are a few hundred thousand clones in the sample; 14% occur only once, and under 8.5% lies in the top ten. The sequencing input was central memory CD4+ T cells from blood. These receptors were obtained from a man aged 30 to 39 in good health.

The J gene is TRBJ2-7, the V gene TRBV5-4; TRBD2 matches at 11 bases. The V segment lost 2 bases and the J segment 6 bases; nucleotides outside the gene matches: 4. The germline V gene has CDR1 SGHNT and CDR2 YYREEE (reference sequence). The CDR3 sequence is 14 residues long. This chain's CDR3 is CASSFTSGGGEQYF. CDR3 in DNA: TGTGCCAGCAGCTTTACTAGCGGGGGAGGCGAGCAGTACTTC. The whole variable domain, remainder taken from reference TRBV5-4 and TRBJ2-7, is ETGVTQSPTHLIKTRGQQVTLRCSSQSGHNTVSWYQQALGQGPQFIFQYYREEENGRGNFPPRFSGLQFPNYSSELNVNALELDDSALYLCASSFTSGGGEQYFGPGTRLTVT.

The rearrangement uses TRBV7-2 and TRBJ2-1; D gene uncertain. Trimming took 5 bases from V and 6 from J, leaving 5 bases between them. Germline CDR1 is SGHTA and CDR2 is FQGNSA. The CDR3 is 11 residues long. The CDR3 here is CASSPGNEQFF. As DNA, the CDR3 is TGTGCCAGCAGCCCTGGCAATGAGCAGTTCTTC.

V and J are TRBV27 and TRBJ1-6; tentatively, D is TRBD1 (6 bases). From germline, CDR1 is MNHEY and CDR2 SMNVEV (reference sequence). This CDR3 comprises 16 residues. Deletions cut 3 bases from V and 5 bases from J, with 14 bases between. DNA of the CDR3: TGTGCCAGCAGTTTCTCTTTAGGGGGGAATAATTCACCCCTCCACTTT. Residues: CASSFSLGGNNSPLHF.

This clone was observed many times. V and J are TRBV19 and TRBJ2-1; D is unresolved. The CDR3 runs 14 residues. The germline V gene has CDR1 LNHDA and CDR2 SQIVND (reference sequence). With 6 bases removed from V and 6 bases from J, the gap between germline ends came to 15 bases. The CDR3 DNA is TGTGCCAGTAGAAGGATCCAATCATCCAATGAGCAGTTCTTC. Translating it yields CASRRIQSSNEQFF.

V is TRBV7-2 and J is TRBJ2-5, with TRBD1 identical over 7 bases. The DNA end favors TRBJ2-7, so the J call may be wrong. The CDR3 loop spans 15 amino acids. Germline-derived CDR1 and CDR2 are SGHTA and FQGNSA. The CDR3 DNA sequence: TGTGCCAGCACCCACCGGGACAGAAATAGCTACGAGCAGTACTTC. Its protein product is CASTHRDRNSYEQYF.

This CDR3 is CASRSPGYNEQFF. Here the CDR3 DNA reads TGTGCCAGCAGGTCCCCGGGATACAATGAGCAGTTCTTC. The chain links TRBV6-5 to TRBJ2-1, with D tentatively TRBD2 (5 bases). Trimming removed 6 bases from V and 4 bases from J, with 10 bases in between. The length of the CDR3 is 13 residues. Germline V gives CDR1 MNHEY, CDR2 SVGAGI.

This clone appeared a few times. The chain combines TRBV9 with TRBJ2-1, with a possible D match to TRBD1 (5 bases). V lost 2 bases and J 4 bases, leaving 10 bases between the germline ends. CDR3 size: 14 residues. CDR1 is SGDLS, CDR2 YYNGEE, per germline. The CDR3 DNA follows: TGTGCCAGCAGCGTGGGGCTAGGGTACAATGAGCAGTTCTTC. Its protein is CASSVGLGYNEQFF.

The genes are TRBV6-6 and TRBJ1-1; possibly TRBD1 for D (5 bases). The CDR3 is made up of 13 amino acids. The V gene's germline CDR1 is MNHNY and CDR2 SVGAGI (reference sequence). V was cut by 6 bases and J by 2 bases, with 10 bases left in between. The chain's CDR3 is CASRGRFNTEAFF. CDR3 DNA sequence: TGTGCCAGCAGGGGACGGTTCAACACTGAAGCTTTCTTT.

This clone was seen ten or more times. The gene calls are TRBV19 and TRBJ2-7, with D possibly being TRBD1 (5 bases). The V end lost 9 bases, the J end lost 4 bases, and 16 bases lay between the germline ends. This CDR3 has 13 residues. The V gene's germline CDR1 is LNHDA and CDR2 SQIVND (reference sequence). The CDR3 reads CASLDSNLYEQYF. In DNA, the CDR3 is TGTGCCAGCCTCGACAGTAACCTTTACGAGCAGTACTTC.

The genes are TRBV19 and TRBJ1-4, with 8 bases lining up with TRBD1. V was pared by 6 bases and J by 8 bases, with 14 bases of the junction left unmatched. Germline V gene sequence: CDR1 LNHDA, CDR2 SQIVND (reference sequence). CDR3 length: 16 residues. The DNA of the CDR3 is TGTGCCAGTAGGCCGGGACAGGCCTCGCAATGGGAAAAACTGTTTTTT. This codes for CASRPGQASQWEKLFF. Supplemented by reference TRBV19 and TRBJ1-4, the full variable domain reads DGGITQSPKYLFRKEGQNVTLSCEQNLNHDAMYWYRQDPGQGLRLIYYSQIVNDFQKGDIAEGYSVSREKKESFPLTVTSAQKNPTAFYLCASRPGQASQWEKLFFGSGTQLSVL.

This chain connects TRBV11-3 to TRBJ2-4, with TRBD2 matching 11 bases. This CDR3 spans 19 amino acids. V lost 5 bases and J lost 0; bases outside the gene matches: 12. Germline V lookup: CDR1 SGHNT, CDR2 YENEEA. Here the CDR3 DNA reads TGTGCCAGCAGCATAAAAACTTCCGGGACTAGCGGAGCCAAAAACATTCAGTACTTC. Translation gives CASSIKTSGTSGAKNIQYF.

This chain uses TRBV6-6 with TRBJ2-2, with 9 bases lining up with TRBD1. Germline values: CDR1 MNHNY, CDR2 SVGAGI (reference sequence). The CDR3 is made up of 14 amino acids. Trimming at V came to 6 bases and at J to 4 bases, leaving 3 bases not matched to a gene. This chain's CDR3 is CASRATGGTGELFF. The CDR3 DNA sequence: TGTGCCAGCAGGGCGACAGGGGGCACCGGGGAGCTGTTTTTT.

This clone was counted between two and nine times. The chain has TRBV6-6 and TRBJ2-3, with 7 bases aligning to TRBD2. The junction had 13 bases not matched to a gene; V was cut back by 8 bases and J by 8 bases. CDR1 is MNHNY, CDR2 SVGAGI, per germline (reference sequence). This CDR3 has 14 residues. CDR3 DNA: TGTGCCAGCGACGGGGAGAGCGGGGTGGGTACGCAGTATTTT. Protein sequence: CASDGESGVGTQYF.

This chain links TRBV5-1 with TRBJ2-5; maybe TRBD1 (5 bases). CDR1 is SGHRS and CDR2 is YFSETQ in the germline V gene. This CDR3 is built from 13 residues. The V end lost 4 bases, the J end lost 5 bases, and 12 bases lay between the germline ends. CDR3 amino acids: CASSRGAGETQYF. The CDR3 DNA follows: TGCGCCAGCAGCAGGGGCGCCGGGGAGACCCAGTACTTC.